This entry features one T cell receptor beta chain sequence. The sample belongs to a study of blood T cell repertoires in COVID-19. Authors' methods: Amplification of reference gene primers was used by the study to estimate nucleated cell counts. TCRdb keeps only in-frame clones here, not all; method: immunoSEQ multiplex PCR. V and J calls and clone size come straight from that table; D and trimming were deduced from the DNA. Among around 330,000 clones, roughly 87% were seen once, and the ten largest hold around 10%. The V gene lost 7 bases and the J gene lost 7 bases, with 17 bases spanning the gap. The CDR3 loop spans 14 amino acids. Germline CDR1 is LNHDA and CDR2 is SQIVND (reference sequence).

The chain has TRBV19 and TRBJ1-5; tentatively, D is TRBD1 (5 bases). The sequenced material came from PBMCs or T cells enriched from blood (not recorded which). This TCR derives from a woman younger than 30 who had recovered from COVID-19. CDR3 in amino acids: CASTSWGVSQPQHF. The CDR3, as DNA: TGTGCCAGTACCTCTTGGGGGGTTAGCCAGCCCCAGCATTTT.